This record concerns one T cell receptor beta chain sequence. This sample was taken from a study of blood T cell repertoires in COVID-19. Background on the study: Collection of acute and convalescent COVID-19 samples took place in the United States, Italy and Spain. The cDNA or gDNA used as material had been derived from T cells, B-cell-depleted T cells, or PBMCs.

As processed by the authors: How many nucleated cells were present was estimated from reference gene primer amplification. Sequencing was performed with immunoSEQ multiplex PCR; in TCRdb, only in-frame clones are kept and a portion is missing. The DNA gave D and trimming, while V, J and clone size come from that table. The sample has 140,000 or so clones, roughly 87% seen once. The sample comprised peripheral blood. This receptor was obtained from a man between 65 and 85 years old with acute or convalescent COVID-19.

CDR3 residues: CASSEEGDRVYEQYF. The CDR3 coding sequence is TGTGCCAGCAGTGAAGAAGGGGACAGGGTGTACGAGCAGTACTTC. This chain links TRBV6-1 with TRBJ2-7; 9 bases agree with TRBD1. This CDR3 has 15 residues. The J segment lost 4 bases and the V segment lost 1 base, leaving 5 bases of the junction unmatched. The germline V gene has CDR1 MNHNS and CDR2 SASEGT.